One and the same sample provided the 18 T cell receptor beta chains below, sequenced in a study of OX40 agonist ivuxolimab in advanced cancers. Using immunoSEQ multiplex PCR, the repertoire was profiled, and TCRdb retains in-frame clones only, with some absent. The sample yields 75,000 to 100,000 clones, about 93% seen once. The sample was CD4+ or CD8+ T cells sorted from blood, taken in a trial of the OX40 agonist ivuxolimab. These receptors were collected from an adult with an advanced solid tumor such as melanoma, head and neck, liver or kidney cancer.

The V call is TRBV27, the J call TRBJ2-7; the match to TRBD2 covers 9 bases. After removal of 3 bases from V and 4 bases from J, the junction contained 4 bases not matched to a gene. CDR3 length equals 14 residues. Per the germline V gene, CDR1 is MNHEY and CDR2 is SMNVEV (reference sequence). DNA of the CDR3: TGTGCCAGCAGTTTGAAGACTAGCGGTTACGAGCAGTACTTC. This encodes CASSLKTSGYEQYF.

The chain is built from TRBV5-4 and TRBJ2-1; 12 bases map to TRBD1. The CDR3 consists of 13 residues. Germline V gene lookup returns CDR1 SGHNT and CDR2 YYREEE (reference sequence). Trimming at V came to 8 bases and at J to 7 bases, leaving 4 bases not matched to a gene. Here the CDR3 DNA reads TGTGCCAGTGGGACAGGGGGCATTAATGAGCAGTTCTTC. It is translated as CASGTGGINEQFF.

The chain has TRBV29-1 and TRBJ2-2; possible D gene TRBD1, 5 bases. Trimming took 6 bases from V and 2 from J, leaving 10 bases between them. This CDR3 spans 13 amino acids. CDR1 and CDR2 from the germline V gene are SQVTM and ANQGSEA. The CDR3 region has the DNA TGCAGCGTCAGGGTCTTAAACACCGGGGAGCTGTTTTTT. Translating gives CSVRVLNTGELFF.

The rearrangement joins TRBV12-5 to TRBJ2-7; 14 bases align to TRBD2. Germline V gene lookup returns CDR1 LGHNT and CDR2 FRNRAP. V was clipped by 6 bases and J by 6 bases; unmatched bases: 7. The CDR3 runs to 15 residues. The CDR3 protein is CASGTGTSGSTEQYF. CDR3 in DNA: TGTGCTAGTGGCACCGGGACTAGCGGGAGTACCGAGCAGTACTTC.

The chain recombines TRBV7-9 with TRBJ2-5, with D perhaps matching TRBD1 or TRBD2 (5 bases each). This CDR3 comprises 14 residues. Germline V gene lookup returns CDR1 SEHNR and CDR2 FQNEAQ (reference sequence). With 3 bases removed from V and 2 bases from J, the gap between germline ends came to 10 bases. The chain's CDR3 is CASSFEGLQETQYF. The CDR3 region has the DNA TGTGCCAGCAGCTTTGAGGGGCTTCAAGAGACCCAGTACTTC.

J is TRBJ2-1 and V is TRBV19; 11 bases line up with TRBD2. This CDR3 comprises 17 residues. Germline CDR1 LNHDA, CDR2 SQIVND (reference sequence). Trimming cost V 0 bases and J 3 bases; bases outside gene matches: 4. In nucleotides, the CDR3 is TGTGCCAGTAGTATAGATCTAGCGGGAGGTGGCTACAATGAGCAGTTCTTC. Amino acid sequence: CASSIDLAGGGYNEQFF.

The rearrangement joins TRBV5-1 to TRBJ2-1; 9 positions match TRBD1. J was trimmed by 3 bases and V by 3 bases; bases with no gene match: 7. The length of the CDR3 is 16 residues. Germline assignment: CDR1 SGHRS and CDR2 YFSETQ. The CDR3: CASSYRLGQGYNEQFF. As DNA, the CDR3 is TGCGCCAGCAGCTACCGGTTGGGACAGGGCTACAATGAGCAGTTCTTC.

The chain links TRBV6-5 to TRBJ1-1; tentative D call: TRBD1 (5 bases). Germline V gives CDR1 MNHEY, CDR2 SVGAGI. V lost 2 bases to trimming and J lost 2 bases, with 9 bases between them. CDR3 length: 14 amino acids. This chain's CDR3 is CASSYLDRNTEAFF. CDR3 DNA sequence: TGTGCCAGCAGTTACCTCGACAGAAACACTGAAGCTTTCTTT.

This clone was counted once. This chain connects TRBV29-1 to TRBJ1-5, with 7 bases fitting TRBD1. This CDR3 is built from 13 residues. CDR1 and CDR2 (germline): SQVTM, ANQGSEA. V gave up 5 bases and J gave up 7 bases; unmatched junction bases: 8. The CDR3 region is CSVRDSAGQPQHF. The DNA for the CDR3 is TGCAGCGTTCGGGACAGCGCGGGACAGCCCCAGCATTTT.

V gene TRBV4-1 combines with J gene TRBJ2-7; 14 bases align to TRBD2. From germline, CDR1 is MGHRA and CDR2 YSYEKL. V lost 4 bases to trimming and J lost 7 bases; unmatched junction nucleotides: 3. This CDR3 spans 14 amino acids. The CDR3 protein is CASSPGLAGVEQYF. DNA for the CDR3: TGCGCCAGCAGCCCGGGACTAGCGGGAGTGGAGCAGTACTTC.

The chain has TRBV5-1 and TRBJ2-7, with 15 positions matching TRBD2. CDR1 SGHRS and CDR2 YFSETQ come from the germline V gene. V gave up 4 bases and J gave up 5 bases; unmatched junction bases: 4. The CDR3 is made up of 15 amino acids. The CDR3 sequence is CASSRTSGRANEQYF. CDR3 nucleotides: TGCGCCAGCAGCCGGACTAGCGGGAGGGCCAACGAGCAGTACTTC.

V usage is TRBV4-1 and J usage is TRBJ1-4; tentatively, D is TRBD1 (5 bases). The CDR3 runs to 12 residues. Germline CDR1 and CDR2: MGHRA and YSYEKL. Trimming cost V 1 base and J 10 bases, with 7 bases left between them. In DNA form, the CDR3 reads TGCGCCAGCAGCCAAGTCGGGACAAAACTGTTTTTT. It is translated as CASSQVGTKLFF.

This chain uses TRBV6-5 with TRBJ2-7, with a weak D call TRBD1 (6 bases). The V and J ends lost 5 bases and 7 bases respectively, with 12 bases between them. CDR1 and CDR2 (germline): MNHEY, SVGAGI. The CDR3 consists of 12 residues. The CDR3 loop is CASSQQGREQYF. For the CDR3, the DNA is TGTGCCAGCAGTCAACAGGGAAGGGAGCAGTACTTC.

The CDR3 sequence is CASSFGKLAGGNMDTQYF. CDR3 nucleotides: TGTGCCAGCAGTTTTGGGAAACTAGCGGGAGGGAATATGGATACGCAGTATTTT. The chain links TRBV28 to TRBJ2-3, with 13 nucleotides matching TRBD2. The CDR3 extends over 18 amino acids. Germline values: CDR1 MDHEN, CDR2 SYDVKM. J lost 6 bases, V lost 3 bases, and 12 bases had no gene match.

This chain joins TRBV13 and TRBJ2-7; tentatively, D is TRBD1 or TRBD2 (7 bases each). Germline V gene data show CDR1 as PRHDT and CDR2 as FYEKMQ (reference sequence). The CDR3 consists of 17 residues. V shed 0 bases and J shed 9 bases, with 24 bases lying between them. The CDR3 reads CASSLGGPGGRRERQYF. The CDR3 DNA reads TGTGCCAGCAGCTTAGGGGGACCAGGGGGACGGCGGGAGAGGCAGTACTTC.

The chain has TRBV5-4 and TRBJ2-7, with a weak D call TRBD2 (5 bases). CDR1 is SGHNT and CDR2 is YYREEE in the germline V gene (reference sequence). V lost 2 bases to trimming and J lost 4 bases, with 16 bases between them. CDR3 length equals 15 residues. In DNA, the CDR3 is TGTGCCAGCAGCTTACCGGGCGGGCTAGGATACGAGCAGTACTTC. Protein product: CASSLPGGLGYEQYF. The whole variable domain, filled in from reference TRBV5-4 and TRBJ2-7, reads ETGVTQSPTHLIKTRGQQVTLRCSSQSGHNTVSWYQQALGQGPQFIFQYYREEENGRGNFPPRFSGLQFPNYSSELNVNALELDDSALYLCASSLPGGLGYEQYFGPGTRLTVT.

The CDR3 sequence: CAGWGGPVDRIYEQYF. The CDR3, as DNA: TGTGCCGGCTGGGGGGGTCCGGTTGACAGAATATACGAGCAGTACTTC. This chain joins TRBV21-1 and TRBJ2-7; the table's TRBD2 call for D was not verified on the DNA. TRBV21-1 is deemed a pseudogene. The CDR3 covers 16 residues.

This chain links TRBV28 with TRBJ1-2; D perhaps matches TRBD1 (6 bases). Per the germline V gene, CDR1 is MDHEN and CDR2 is SYDVKM. The V end was cut by 2 bases, the J end by 5 bases, with 15 bases between. The CDR3 covers 15 residues. This CDR3 is CASSLPGTSSYGYTF. CDR3 DNA: TGTGCCAGCAGTTTACCCGGGACAAGCAGTTATGGCTACACCTTC.